This entry lists 24 T cell receptor beta chains sequenced from one sample in a study of control samples from healthy donors and cancer patients. Data came from immunoSEQ multiplex PCR; TCRdb stores just in-frame clones and leaves some out. The table lists fewer than 95,000 clones, 86% of them singletons, with 0.95% to 1.5% in the top ten. Sequences were obtained from blood. These TCRs come from a woman aged 45-65 years in good health.

The V gene is TRBV6-5, the J gene TRBJ1-1, with D unresolved. The CDR3 runs to 13 residues. CDR1 is MNHEY, CDR2 SVGAGI, per germline. The V end lost 5 bases, the J end lost 1 base, and 8 bases lay between the germline ends. This chain's CDR3 is CASSTPKNTEAFF. CDR3 in DNA: TGTGCCAGCAGTACTCCCAAGAACACTGAAGCTTTCTTT.

This rearrangement joins TRBV7-3 to TRBJ1-2, with TRBD1 as a possible D gene (6 bases). V lost 8 bases, J lost 7 bases, and 17 bases lay in between. CDR1 and CDR2 from the germline V gene are SGHTA and FQGTGA. The CDR3 is 13 amino acids. Here the CDR3 reads CASASGRGRGYTF. Written as DNA, the CDR3 is TGTGCCAGCGCGTCGGGGCGGGGGCGTGGCTACACCTTC. The entire variable domain, with the rest obtained from reference TRBV7-3 and TRBJ1-2, is as follows: GAGVSQTPSNKVTEKGKYVELRCDPISGHTALYWYRQSLGQGPEFLIYFQGTGAADDSGLPNDRFFAVRPEGSVSTLKIQRTERGDSAVYLCASASGRGRGYTFGSGTRLTVV.

The chain combines TRBV5-1 with TRBJ2-7, with D perhaps TRBD1 or TRBD2 (5 bases each). Germline lookup yields CDR1 SGHRS and CDR2 YFSETQ. V gave up 4 bases and J gave up 5 bases, with 10 bases separating them. The CDR3 totals 12 residues. CDR3 region: CASSLGENEQYF. Here the CDR3 DNA reads TGCGCCAGCAGCCTAGGGGAGAACGAGCAGTACTTC.

This chain connects TRBV7-6 to TRBJ2-2; TRBD2 aligns across 7 bases. Per germline, CDR1 SGHVS and CDR2 FNYEAQ. This CDR3 has 16 residues. Unmatched junction bases numbered 8, after V lost 2 bases and J lost 5 bases. CDR3 loop: CASSLQGLQVTGELFF. The CDR3 coding sequence is TGTGCCAGCAGCTTACAGGGACTACAGGTTACCGGGGAGCTGTTTTTT.

V and J are TRBV11-3 and TRBJ2-1; a weak D match, TRBD2 (6 bases). The CDR3 is made up of 16 amino acids. Trimming left V 5 bases short and J 1 base short, with 15 bases between. The germline V gene encodes CDR1 SGHNT and CDR2 YENEEA. This CDR3 reads CASSHGAGWSYNEQFF. In DNA form, the CDR3 reads TGTGCCAGCAGCCACGGGGCGGGATGGTCCTACAATGAGCAGTTCTTC.

V and J are TRBV5-5 and TRBJ2-7; D remains unclear. Trimming cost V 0 bases and J 7 bases, with 14 bases left between them. The CDR3 has 14 residues. Germline lookup yields CDR1 SGHKS and CDR2 YYEKEE (reference sequence). The CDR3 loop reads CASSLEWGSSEQYF. CDR3 nucleotides: TGTGCCAGCAGCTTGGAATGGGGATCCTCGGAGCAGTACTTC. Full variable domain (rest looked up from reference TRBV5-5 and TRBJ2-7): DAGVTQSPTHLIKTRGQQVTLRCSPISGHKSVSWYQQVLGQGPQFIFQYYEKEERGRGNFPDRFSARQFPNYSSELNVNALLLGDSALYLCASSLEWGSSEQYFGPGTRLTVT.

The chain is built from TRBV11-2 and TRBJ2-3, with D uncertain. This CDR3 is built from 15 residues. Deletions cut 4 bases from V and 4 bases from J, with 15 bases between. Germline V gene sequence: CDR1 SGHAT, CDR2 FQNNGV. Here the CDR3 DNA reads TGTGCCAGCAGCTCTCGCCTCGGCCGGGCAGATACGCAGTATTTT. Its protein product is CASSSRLGRADTQYF.

The J gene is TRBJ2-7, the V gene TRBV13; D is perhaps TRBD1 or TRBD2 (6 bases each). V was clipped by 2 bases and J by 0 bases, with 11 bases between them. There are 15 residues in the CDR3. Per germline, CDR1 PRHDT and CDR2 FYEKMQ (reference sequence). The CDR3 nucleotides are TGTGCCAGCAGCTTAAGGGGGGAATCCTCCTACGAGCAGTACTTC. Protein sequence: CASSLRGESSYEQYF.

The chain links TRBV28 to TRBJ2-7, with 7 bases fitting TRBD2. The CDR3 runs 16 residues. V gave up 2 bases and J gave up 2 bases; unmatched junction bases: 9. Germline values: CDR1 MDHEN, CDR2 SYDVKM. CDR3 sequence: CASSLAWASGTYEQYF. The CDR3 nucleotides read TGTGCCAGCAGTTTAGCGTGGGCTAGCGGTACCTACGAGCAGTACTTC. The full variable domain, rest sourced from reference TRBV28 and TRBJ2-7, is DVKVTQSSRYLVKRTGEKVFLECVQDMDHENMFWYRQDPGLGLRLIYFSYDVKMKEKGDIPEGYSVSREKKERFSLILESASTNQTSMYLCASSLAWASGTYEQYFGPGTRLTVT.

The genes are TRBV25-1 and TRBJ1-1; 10 bases agree with TRBD1. The junction had 3 bases not matched to a gene; V was cut back by 6 bases and J by 2 bases. The CDR3 is 14 residues long. Germline assignment: CDR1 MGHDK and CDR2 SYGVNS. Here the CDR3 reads CASRDRGVNTEAFF. CDR3 nucleotide sequence: TGTGCCAGCAGGGACAGGGGGGTAAACACTGAAGCTTTCTTT.

The chain combines TRBV7-8 with TRBJ2-5, with D maybe TRBD1 (5 bases). The ends were cut back, 1 base at V and 2 bases at J, with 8 bases in the middle. The CDR3 covers 14 residues. CDR1 and CDR2 from the germline V gene are SGHVS and FQNEAQ. DNA for the CDR3: TGTGCCAGCAGCTTAGGCAGACAGCAAGAGACCCAGTACTTC. Amino acids: CASSLGRQQETQYF.

The genes are TRBV2 and TRBJ1-1, with TRBD1 identical over 9 bases. CDR3 length: 15 amino acids. The V and J ends lost 6 bases and 5 bases, in that order; junction bases with no gene match: 10. CDR1 is SNHLY and CDR2 is FYNNEI in the germline V gene. CDR3 sequence reads: CASRPDRGQGTEAFF. CDR3 DNA: TGTGCCAGCAGGCCGGACAGGGGCCAAGGAACTGAAGCTTTCTTT. The entire variable domain, with the rest obtained from reference TRBV2 and TRBJ1-1, is as follows: EPEVTQTPSHQVTQMGQEVILRCVPISNHLYFYWYRQILGQKVEFLVSFYNNEISEKSEIFDDQFSVERPDGSNFTLKIRSTKLEDSAMYFCASRPDRGQGTEAFFGQGTRLTVV.

The chain uses TRBV2 and TRBJ1-4; TRBD1 is a possible D gene (5 bases). There are 15 residues in the CDR3. Germline lookup yields CDR1 SNHLY and CDR2 FYNNEI. With 3 bases removed from V and 6 bases from J, the gap between germline ends came to 14 bases. As DNA, the CDR3 is TGTGCCAGCAGTGACAGCTTCGGGACCCATGAAAAACTGTTTTTT. It yields the protein CASSDSFGTHEKLFF. The entire variable domain, with the rest obtained from reference TRBV2 and TRBJ1-4, is as follows: EPEVTQTPSHQVTQMGQEVILRCVPISNHLYFYWYRQILGQKVEFLVSFYNNEISEKSEIFDDQFSVERPDGSNFTLKIRSTKLEDSAMYFCASSDSFGTHEKLFFGSGTQLSVL.

V is TRBV14 and J is TRBJ2-1; 11 bases are shared with TRBD2. J was trimmed by 9 bases and V by 0 bases; bases with no gene match: 4. This CDR3 is built from 15 residues. From germline, CDR1 is SGHDN and CDR2 FVKESK. This chain's CDR3 is CASSQEWGLAAEQFF. The CDR3, as DNA: TGTGCCAGCAGCCAAGAGTGGGGACTAGCGGCTGAGCAGTTCTTC. Full variable domain (rest looked up from reference TRBV14 and TRBJ2-1): EAGVTQFPSHSVIEKGQTVTLRCDPISGHDNLYWYRRVMGKEIKFLLHFVKESKQDESGMPNNRFLAERTGGTYSTLKVQPAELEDSGVYFCASSQEWGLAAEQFFGPGTRLTVL.

J is TRBJ2-1 and V is TRBV3-1 (or the pseudogene TRBV3-2); D unresolved. The CDR3 consists of 15 residues. With 0 bases removed from V and 6 bases from J, the gap between germline ends came to 12 bases. Germline V lookup: CDR1 LGHDT, CDR2 YNNKEL (reference sequence). CDR3 nucleotide sequence: TGTGCCAGCAGCCAAGACCGTCGACAAGTCAATGAGCAGTTCTTC. This encodes CASSQDRRQVNEQFF.

The V call is TRBV19, the J call TRBJ2-2; the match to TRBD2 covers 7 bases. The CDR3 is 15 amino acids. The V segment lost 7 bases and the J segment 2 bases; nucleotides outside the gene matches: 7. The V gene's germline CDR1 is LNHDA and CDR2 SQIVND (reference sequence). The CDR3 protein is CASTPPGGNTGELFF. CDR3 DNA sequence: TGTGCCAGTACCCCCCCGGGAGGTAACACCGGGGAGCTGTTTTTT.

The chain has TRBV4-3 and TRBJ2-6; D unresolved. Germline V gene lookup returns CDR1 LGHNA and CDR2 YSLEER. The CDR3 loop spans 16 amino acids. V shed 3 bases and J shed 1 base, with 10 bases lying between them. The chain's CDR3 is CASSQSAGSGANVLTF. CDR3 sequence (DNA): TGCGCCAGCAGCCAGAGTGCAGGATCTGGGGCCAACGTCCTGACTTTC.

The rearrangement joins TRBV18 to TRBJ1-3; D is unclear. Per the germline V gene, CDR1 is KGHSH and CDR2 is LQKENI. The V and J ends lost 1 base and 2 bases respectively, with 6 bases between them. This CDR3 region has 14 residues. The DNA of the CDR3 is TGTGCCAGCTCACCACGTCCTCCTGGAAACACCATATATTTT. As protein: CASSPRPPGNTIYF.

The CDR3 loop is CASSWRTADNSPLHF. CDR3 nucleotide sequence: TGTGCCAGCAGCTGGAGGACAGCGGATAATTCACCCCTCCACTTT. This chain joins TRBV7-2 and TRBJ1-6; TRBD1 might be the D (6 bases). The CDR3 has 15 residues. Germline CDR1 and CDR2: SGHTA and FQGNSA. The ends were cut back, 4 bases at V and 5 bases at J, with 12 bases in the middle.

For the CDR3, the DNA is TGTGCCAGTAGTATCCGAGGGGGTAAGGCAGATACGCAGTATTTT. Residues: CASSIRGGKADTQYF. This chain joins TRBV19 and TRBJ2-3, with a possible D match to TRBD1 (6 bases). The CDR3 loop spans 15 amino acids. CDR1 and CDR2 from the germline V gene are LNHDA and SQIVND (reference sequence). The V and J ends lost 3 bases and 4 bases respectively, with 14 bases between them.

Turning to this clone: One end of the junction does not line up with germline, which may come from a read error. The gene calls are TRBV3-1 (or the pseudogene TRBV3-2) and TRBJ2-5; perhaps TRBD2 as D (7 bases). CDR1 and CDR2 from the germline V gene are LGHDT and YNNKEL (reference sequence). The CDR3 consists of 13 residues. CDR3 sequence: CASNQGGGRPQYF. The DNA for the CDR3 is TGTGCCAGCAACCAAGGGGGAGGGCGCCCCCAGTACTTC.

This rearrangement joins TRBV5-1 to TRBJ2-3; D is unresolved. The V and J ends lost 3 bases and 0 bases respectively, with 5 bases between them. This CDR3 spans 13 amino acids. Germline CDR1 and CDR2: SGHRS and YFSETQ. The CDR3 DNA reads TGCGCCAGCAGCTCCACAAGCACAGATACGCAGTATTTT. Translated, it gives CASSSTSTDTQYF.

The chain has TRBV2 and TRBJ1-5; D is undetermined. Trimming cost V 6 bases and J 3 bases, with 15 bases left between them. There are 15 residues in the CDR3. CDR1 and CDR2 from the germline V gene are SNHLY and FYNNEI. The CDR3 is CASSPVPGPNQPQHF. CDR3 DNA sequence: TGTGCCAGCAGCCCCGTTCCAGGACCCAATCAGCCCCAGCATTTT. Full variable domain (rest looked up from reference TRBV2 and TRBJ1-5): EPEVTQTPSHQVTQMGQEVILRCVPISNHLYFYWYRQILGQKVEFLVSFYNNEISEKSEIFDDQFSVERPDGSNFTLKIRSTKLEDSAMYFCASSPVPGPNQPQHFGDGTRLSIL.

The chain combines TRBV29-1 with TRBJ1-1, with 7 bases aligning to TRBD1. In germline, CDR1 is SQVTM, CDR2 ANQGSEA. CDR3 size: 13 residues. V shed 5 bases, J shed 6 bases, and the junction held 9 bases outside the gene matches. CDR3 protein: CSVLKDRASEAFF. The CDR3 nucleotides are TGCAGCGTTTTGAAAGACAGGGCCTCTGAAGCTTTCTTT. Drawing the rest from reference TRBV29-1 and TRBJ1-1, the complete variable domain is SAVISQKPSRDICQRGTSLTIQCQVDSQVTMMFWYRQQPGQSLTLIATANQGSEATYESGFVIDKFPISRPNLTFSTLTVSNMSPEDSSIYLCSVLKDRASEAFFGQGTRLTVV.